A selection of T cell receptor beta chains follows, all from one sample in a study of T cells in Graves' hyperthyroidism and ophthalmopathy. One entry per CDR3 protein results from TCRdb running MiXCR on the multiplex PCR reads. The sample has hundreds of thousands of distinct CDR3 sequences, about 17% seen once. Sequenced: blood. The receptors were sampled from a woman between 45 and 65 years old with Graves' hyperthyroidism that later progressed to Graves' ophthalmopathy. Both conserved end residues are part of each CDR3. D genes are given only for firm matches. Clone size appears in some rows only: once, few, many, or a class for an expanded clone.

v_gene	j_gene	d_gene	abundance	CDR3aa	CDR3nt
TRBV27	TRBJ1-6	NA	NA	CASSFTISYNSPLHF	TGTGCCAGCAGTTTTACCATCAGCTATAATTCACCCCTCCACTTT
TRBV3-1	TRBJ2-7	NA	NA	CASSQDPGAQGGSEQYF	TGTGCCAGCAGCCAAGACCCCGGGGCCCAAGGGGGTTCCGAGCAGTACTTC
TRBV5-4	TRBJ2-5	NA	NA	CASTIVGQETQYF	TGTGCCAGCACCATAGTAGGTCAAGAGACCCAGTACTTC
TRBV3-1	TRBJ1-2	NA	NA	CASTPVLRLSMGYTF	TGTGCCAGCACCCCAGTGCTCCGACTTTCGATGGGCTACACCTTC
TRBV6-1	TRBJ2-1	NA	NA	CASSEGEQFF	TGTGCCAGCAGCGAAGGTGAGCAGTTCTTC
TRBV19	TRBJ1-5	TRBD1	many	CASSIRQGDQPQHF	TGTGCCAGCAGCATTCGACAGGGCGATCAGCCCCAGCATTTT
TRBV18	TRBJ2-3	NA	NA	CASSTGLLEQDTQYF	TGTGCCAGCTCAACAGGGTTGCTTGAGCAAGATACGCAGTATTTT
TRBV12-3/TRBV12-4	TRBJ1-2	TRBD1	many	CASRGRTGAIYGYTF	TGTGCCAGCAGGGGACGGACAGGGGCCATCTATGGCTACACCTTC
TRBV3-1	TRBJ1-2	TRBD1	many	CASSHPGQGDYGYTF	TGTGCCAGCAGCCATCCGGGACAGGGGGACTATGGCTACACCTTC
TRBV2	TRBJ2-1	NA	many	CASSDAVPEQFF	TGTGCCAGCAGTGACGCAGTTCCTGAGCAGTTCTTC
TRBV4-1	TRBJ2-5	NA	few	CASSQVMLGEETQYF	TGCGCCAGCAGCCAAGTAATGTTAGGGGAGGAGACCCAGTACTTC
TRBV4-1	TRBJ1-5	NA	few	CASSQADGQPQHF	TGCGCCAGCAGCCAAGCCGATGGTCAGCCCCAGCATTTT
TRBV10-2	TRBJ2-7	TRBD2	NA	CASSEREAGGYEQYF	TGCGCCAGCAGTGAAAGGGAAGCGGGGGGTTACGAGCAGTACTTC
TRBV5-6	TRBJ2-5	NA	NA	CASSPTAGLGETQYF	TGTGCCAGCAGCCCGACGGCAGGGTTGGGGGAGACCCAGTACTTC
TRBV20-1	TRBJ2-7	TRBD1	many	CSARDRGTGTYEQYF	TGCAGTGCTAGAGATAGAGGGACAGGTACCTACGAGCAGTACTTC
TRBV7-2	TRBJ1-2	TRBD1	few	CASSQATGGVYGYTF	TGTGCCAGCAGCCAAGCGACAGGGGGCGTCTATGGCTACACCTTC
TRBV11-2	TRBJ2-2	TRBD2	NA	CASSARLAGATTGELFF	TGTGCCAGCAGCGCAAGACTAGCGGGGGCTACCACCGGGGAGCTGTTTTTT
TRBV7-2	TRBJ1-6	NA	NA	CASSLASVPPLHF	TGTGCCAGCAGCCTGGCATCAGTGCCACCCCTCCACTTT
TRBV12-3/TRBV12-4	TRBJ2-2	TRBD2	NA	CAIPSVASGANTGELFF	TGTGCCATCCCGTCTGTGGCTAGCGGGGCGAACACCGGGGAGCTGTTTTTT
TRBV3-1	TRBJ1-6	TRBD1	few	CASSQALGRGNSPLHF	TGTGCCAGCAGCCAAGCTCTCGGCAGGGGGAATTCACCCCTCCACTTT
TRBV7-9	TRBJ1-5	TRBD1	NA	CASSLSDRGLGQPQHF	TGTGCCAGCAGCTTATCAGACAGGGGGCTCGGTCAGCCCCAGCATTTT
TRBV2	TRBJ2-2	NA	many	CASSEMFGGSTGELFF	TGTGCCAGCAGTGAAATGTTTGGCGGTAGCACCGGGGAGCTGTTTTTT